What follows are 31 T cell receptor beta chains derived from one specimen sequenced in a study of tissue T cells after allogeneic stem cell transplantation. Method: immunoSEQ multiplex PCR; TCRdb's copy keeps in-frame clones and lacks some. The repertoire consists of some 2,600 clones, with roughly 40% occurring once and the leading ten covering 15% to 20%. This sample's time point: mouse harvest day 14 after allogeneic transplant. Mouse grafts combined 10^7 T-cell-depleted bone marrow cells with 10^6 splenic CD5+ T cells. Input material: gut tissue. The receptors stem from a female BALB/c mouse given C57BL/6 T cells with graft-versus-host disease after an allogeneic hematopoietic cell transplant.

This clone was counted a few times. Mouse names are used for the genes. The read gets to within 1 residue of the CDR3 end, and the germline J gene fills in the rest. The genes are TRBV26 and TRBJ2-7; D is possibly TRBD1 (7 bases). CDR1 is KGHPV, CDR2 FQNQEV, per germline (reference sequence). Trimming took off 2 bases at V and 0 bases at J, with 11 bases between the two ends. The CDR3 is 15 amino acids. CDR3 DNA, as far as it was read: TGTGCCAGCAGTCTGCCAGGGGGGAGCTCCTATGAACAGTAC. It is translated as CASSLPGGSSYEQY. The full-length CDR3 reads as CASSLPGGSSYEQYF.

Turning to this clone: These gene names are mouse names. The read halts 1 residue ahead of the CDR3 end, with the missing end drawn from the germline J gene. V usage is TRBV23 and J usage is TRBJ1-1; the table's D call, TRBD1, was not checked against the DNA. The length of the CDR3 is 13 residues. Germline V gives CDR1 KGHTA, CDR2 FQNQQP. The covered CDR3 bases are TGCTCCAGCAGGCAGGGGGCGAACACAGAAGTCTTC. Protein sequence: CSSRQGANTEVF. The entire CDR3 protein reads CSSRQGANTEVFF.

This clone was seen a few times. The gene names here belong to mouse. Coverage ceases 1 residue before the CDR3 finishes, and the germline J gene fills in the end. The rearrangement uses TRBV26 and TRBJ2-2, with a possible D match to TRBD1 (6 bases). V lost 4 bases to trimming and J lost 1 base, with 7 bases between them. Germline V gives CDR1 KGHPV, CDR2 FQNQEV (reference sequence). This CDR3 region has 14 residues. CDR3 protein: CASSPDRNTGQLYF. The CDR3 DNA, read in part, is TGTGCCAGCAGTCCGGACAGAAACACCGGGCAGCTCTAC. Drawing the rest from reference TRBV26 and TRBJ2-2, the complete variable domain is NSKVIQTPRYLVKGQGQKAKMRCIPEKGHPVVFWYQQNKNNEFKFLINFQNQEVLQQIDMTEKRFSAECPSNSPCSLEIQSSEAGDSALYLCASSPDRNTGQLYFGEGSKLTVL.

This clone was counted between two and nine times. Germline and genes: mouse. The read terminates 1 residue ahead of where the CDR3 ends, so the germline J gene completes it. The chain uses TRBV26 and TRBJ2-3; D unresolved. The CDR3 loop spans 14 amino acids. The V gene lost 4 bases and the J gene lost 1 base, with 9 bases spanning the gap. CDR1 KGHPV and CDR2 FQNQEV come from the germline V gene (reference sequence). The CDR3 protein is CASSPIMGAETLYF. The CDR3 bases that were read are TGTGCCAGCAGTCCCATCATGGGTGCAGAAACGCTGTAT.

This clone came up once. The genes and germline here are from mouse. CDR3 amino acids: CASSHGGNYAEQFF. CDR3 DNA, as far as it was read: TGTGCCAGCAGCCACGGGGGGAACTATGCTGAGCAGTTC. The chain joins TRBV5 to TRBJ2-1; tentative D call: TRBD2 (6 bases). The sequence runs out 1 residue before the end of the CDR3; the remainder is reconstructed from the germline J gene. Germline CDR1 reads LGHNA; CDR2 reads YNLKQL (reference sequence). V was cut by 3 bases and J by 1 base, with 7 bases left in between. The CDR3 covers 14 residues.

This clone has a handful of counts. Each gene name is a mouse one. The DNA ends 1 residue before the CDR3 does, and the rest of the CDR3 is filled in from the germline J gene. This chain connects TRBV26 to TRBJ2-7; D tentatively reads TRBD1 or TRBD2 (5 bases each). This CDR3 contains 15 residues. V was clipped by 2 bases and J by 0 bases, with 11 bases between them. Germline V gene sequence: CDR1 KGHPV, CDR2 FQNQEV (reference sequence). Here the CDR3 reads CASSLRRGSSYEQYF. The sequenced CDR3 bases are TGTGCCAGCAGTCTGAGACGGGGGAGCTCCTATGAACAGTAC.

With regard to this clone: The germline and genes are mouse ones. The CDR3 DNA, read in part, is TGTGCCAGCAGCCAAGATACGGATGAACAGTAC. This encodes CASSQDTDEQY. The whole CDR3 reads CASSQDTDEQYF. This chain connects TRBV5 to TRBJ2-7; the D is unclear. The CDR3 is cut off 1 residue early in the read; its end comes from the germline J gene. The CDR3 extends over 12 amino acids. Between the trimmed V and J ends, which lost 0 bases and 5 bases, there was a span of 5 bases. CDR1 LGHNA and CDR2 YNLKQL come from the germline V gene (reference sequence).

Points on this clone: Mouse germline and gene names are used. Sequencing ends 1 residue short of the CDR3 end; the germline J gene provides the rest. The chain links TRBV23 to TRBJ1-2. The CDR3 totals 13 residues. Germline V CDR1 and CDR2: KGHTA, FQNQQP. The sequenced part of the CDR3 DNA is TGCTCCAGCAGTCAACCCTCAAACTCCGACTACACC. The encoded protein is CSSSQPSNSDYT. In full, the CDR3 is CSSSQPSNSDYTF.

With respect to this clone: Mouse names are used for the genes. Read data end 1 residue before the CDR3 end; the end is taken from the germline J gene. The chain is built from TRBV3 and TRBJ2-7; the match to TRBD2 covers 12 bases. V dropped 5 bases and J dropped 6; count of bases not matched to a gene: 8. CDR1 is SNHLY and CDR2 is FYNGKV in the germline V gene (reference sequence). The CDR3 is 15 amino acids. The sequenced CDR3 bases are TGTGCCAGCAGCCCTGACTGGGGGGGCGCGTCTGAACAGTAC. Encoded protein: CASSPDWGGASEQY. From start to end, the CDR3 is CASSPDWGGASEQYF.

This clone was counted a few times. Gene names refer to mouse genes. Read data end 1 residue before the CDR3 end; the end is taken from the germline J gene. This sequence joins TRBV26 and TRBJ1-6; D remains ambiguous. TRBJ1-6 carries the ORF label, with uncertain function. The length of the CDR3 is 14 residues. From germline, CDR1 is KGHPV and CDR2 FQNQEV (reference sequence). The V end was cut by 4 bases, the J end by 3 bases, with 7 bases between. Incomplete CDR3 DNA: TGTGCCAGCAGTCCGGGCATCTATAATTCGCCCCTCTAC. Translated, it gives CASSPGIYNSPLY. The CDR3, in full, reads CASSPGIYNSPLYF.

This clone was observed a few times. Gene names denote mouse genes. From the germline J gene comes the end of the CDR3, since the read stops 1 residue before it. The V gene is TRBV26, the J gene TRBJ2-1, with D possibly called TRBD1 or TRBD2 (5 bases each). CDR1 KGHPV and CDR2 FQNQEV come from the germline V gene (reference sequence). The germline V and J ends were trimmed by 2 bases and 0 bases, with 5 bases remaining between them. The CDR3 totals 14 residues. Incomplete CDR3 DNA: TGTGCCAGCAGTCTGGGGGGTAACTATGCTGAGCAGTTC. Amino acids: CASSLGGNYAEQF. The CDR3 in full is CASSLGGNYAEQFF.

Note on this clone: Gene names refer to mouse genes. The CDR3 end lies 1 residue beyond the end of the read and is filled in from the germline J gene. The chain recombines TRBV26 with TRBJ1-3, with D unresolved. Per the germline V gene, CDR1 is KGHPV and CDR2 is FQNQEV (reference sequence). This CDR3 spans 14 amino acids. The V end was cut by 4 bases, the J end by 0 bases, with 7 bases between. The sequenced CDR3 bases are TGTGCCAGCAGTCACGGGAATTCTGGAAATACGCTCTAT. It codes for CASSHGNSGNTLY. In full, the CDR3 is CASSHGNSGNTLYF.

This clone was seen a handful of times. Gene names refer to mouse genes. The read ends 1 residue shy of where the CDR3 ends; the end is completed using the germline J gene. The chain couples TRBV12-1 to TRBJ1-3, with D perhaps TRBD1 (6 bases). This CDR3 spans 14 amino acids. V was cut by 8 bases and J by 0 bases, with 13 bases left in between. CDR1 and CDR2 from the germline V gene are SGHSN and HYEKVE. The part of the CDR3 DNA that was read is TGTGCCAACGGAGGGACAAATTCTGGAAATACGCTCTAT. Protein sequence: CANGGTNSGNTLY. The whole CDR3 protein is CANGGTNSGNTLYF.

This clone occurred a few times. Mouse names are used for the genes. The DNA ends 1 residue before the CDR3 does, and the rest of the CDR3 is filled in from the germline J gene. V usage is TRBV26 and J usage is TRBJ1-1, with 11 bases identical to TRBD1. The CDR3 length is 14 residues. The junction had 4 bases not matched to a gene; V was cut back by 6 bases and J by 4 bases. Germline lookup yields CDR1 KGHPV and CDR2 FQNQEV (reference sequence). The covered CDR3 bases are TGTGCCAGCAGCCCCGGGACAGGGGGCACAGAAGTCTTC. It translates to CASSPGTGGTEVF. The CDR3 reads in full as CASSPGTGGTEVFF.

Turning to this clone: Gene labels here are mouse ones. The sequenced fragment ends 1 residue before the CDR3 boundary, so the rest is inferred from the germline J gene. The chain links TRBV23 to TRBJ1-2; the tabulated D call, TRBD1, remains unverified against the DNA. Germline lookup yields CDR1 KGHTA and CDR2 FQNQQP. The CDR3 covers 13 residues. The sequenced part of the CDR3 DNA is TGCTCCAGCAGTCAATTACAGGGACCCGACTACACC. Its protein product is CSSSQLQGPDYT. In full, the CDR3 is CSSSQLQGPDYTF. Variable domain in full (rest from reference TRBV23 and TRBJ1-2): DAAVTQKPRYLIKMKGQEAEMKCIPEKGHTAVFWYQQKQSKELKFLIYFQNQQPLDQIDMVKERFSAVCPSSSLCSLGIRTCEAEDSALYLCSSSQLQGPDYTFGSGTRLLVI.

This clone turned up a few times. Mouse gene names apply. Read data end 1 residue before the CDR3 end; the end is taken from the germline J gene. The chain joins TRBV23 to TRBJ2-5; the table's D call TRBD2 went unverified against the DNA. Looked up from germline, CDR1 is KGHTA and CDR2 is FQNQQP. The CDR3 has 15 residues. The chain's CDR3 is CSSSQGGANQDTQYF. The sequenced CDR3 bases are TGCTCCAGCAGTCAGGGGGGGGCTAACCAAGACACCCAGTAC. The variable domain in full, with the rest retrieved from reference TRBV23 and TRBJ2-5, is DAAVTQKPRYLIKMKGQEAEMKCIPEKGHTAVFWYQQKQSKELKFLIYFQNQQPLDQIDMVKERFSAVCPSSSLCSLGIRTCEAEDSALYLCSSSQGGANQDTQYFGPGTRLLVL.

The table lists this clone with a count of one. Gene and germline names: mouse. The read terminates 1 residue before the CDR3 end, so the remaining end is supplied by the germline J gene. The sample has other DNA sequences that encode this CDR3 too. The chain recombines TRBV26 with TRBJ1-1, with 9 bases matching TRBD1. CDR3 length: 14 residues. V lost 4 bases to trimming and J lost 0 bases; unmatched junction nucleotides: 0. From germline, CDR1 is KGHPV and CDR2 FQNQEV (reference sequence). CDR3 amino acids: CASSRQGANTEVFF. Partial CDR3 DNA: TGTGCCAGCAGTCGACAGGGGGCAAACACAGAAGTCTTC.

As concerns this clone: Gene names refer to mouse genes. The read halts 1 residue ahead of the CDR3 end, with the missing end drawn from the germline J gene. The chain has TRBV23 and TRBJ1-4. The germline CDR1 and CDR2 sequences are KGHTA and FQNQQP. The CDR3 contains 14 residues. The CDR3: CSSSQGVSNERLFF. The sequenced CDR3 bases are TGCTCCAGCAGTCAGGGGGTTTCCAACGAAAGATTATTT.

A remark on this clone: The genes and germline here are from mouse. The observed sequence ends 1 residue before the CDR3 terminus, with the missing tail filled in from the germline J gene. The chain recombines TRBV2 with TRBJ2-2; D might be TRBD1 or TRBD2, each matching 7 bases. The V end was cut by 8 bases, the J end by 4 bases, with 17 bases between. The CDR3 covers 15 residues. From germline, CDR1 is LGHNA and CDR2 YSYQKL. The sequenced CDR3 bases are TGTGCCAGCGTCAGGGGGGGGGAGGTCACCGGGCAGCTCTAC. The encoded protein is CASVRGGEVTGQLY. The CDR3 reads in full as CASVRGGEVTGQLYF.

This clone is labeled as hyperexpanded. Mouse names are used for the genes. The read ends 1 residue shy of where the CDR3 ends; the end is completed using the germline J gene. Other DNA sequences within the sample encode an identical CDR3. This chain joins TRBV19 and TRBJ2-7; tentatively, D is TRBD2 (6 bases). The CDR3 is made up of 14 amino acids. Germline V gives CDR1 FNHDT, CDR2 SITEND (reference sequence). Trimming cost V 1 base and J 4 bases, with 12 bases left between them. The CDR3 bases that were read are TGTGCCAGCAGTATACGGGCGGGGGGATATGAACAGTAC. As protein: CASSIRAGGYEQY. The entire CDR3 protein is CASSIRAGGYEQYF.

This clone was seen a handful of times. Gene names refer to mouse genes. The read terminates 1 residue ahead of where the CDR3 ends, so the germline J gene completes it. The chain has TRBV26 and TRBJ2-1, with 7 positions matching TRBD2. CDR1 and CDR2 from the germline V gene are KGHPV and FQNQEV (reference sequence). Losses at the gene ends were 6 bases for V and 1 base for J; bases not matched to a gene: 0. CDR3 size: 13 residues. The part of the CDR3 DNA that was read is TGTGCCAGCAGACTGGGGAACTATGCTGAGCAGTTC. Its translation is CASRLGNYAEQF. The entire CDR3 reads CASRLGNYAEQFF.

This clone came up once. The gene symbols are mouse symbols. The sequenced CDR3 bases are TGTGCCAGCAGTCTGTGGGGGGCTGGTGCAGAAACGCTGTAT. Translated, it gives CASSLWGAGAETLY. The entire CDR3 is CASSLWGAGAETLYF. The rearrangement uses TRBV26 and TRBJ2-3, with a possible D match to TRBD2 (7 bases). The sequence runs out 1 residue before the end of the CDR3; the remainder is reconstructed from the germline J gene. CDR1 and CDR2 (germline): KGHPV, FQNQEV (reference sequence). The ends were cut back, 1 base at V and 1 base at J, with 9 bases in the middle. CDR3 length equals 15 residues.

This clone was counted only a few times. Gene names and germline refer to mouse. The sequenced part of the CDR3 DNA is TGTGCCAGCAGGACAGGGGGCCAAAACACCTTGTAC. It translates to CASRTGGQNTLY. The whole CDR3 sequence is CASRTGGQNTLYF. This rearrangement joins TRBV26 to TRBJ2-4; the match to TRBD1 covers 10 bases. The CDR3 end falls 1 residue outside the read, so it is completed with the germline J gene. After removal of 6 bases from V and 3 bases from J, the junction contained 0 bases not matched to a gene. Germline CDR1 and CDR2: KGHPV and FQNQEV (reference sequence). CDR3 length equals 13 residues.

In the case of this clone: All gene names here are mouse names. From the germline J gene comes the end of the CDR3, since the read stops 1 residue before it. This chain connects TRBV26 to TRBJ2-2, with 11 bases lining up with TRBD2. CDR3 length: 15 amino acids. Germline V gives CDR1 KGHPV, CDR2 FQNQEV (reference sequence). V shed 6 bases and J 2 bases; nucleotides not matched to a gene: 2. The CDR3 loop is CASSTGGANTGQLYF. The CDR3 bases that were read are TGTGCCAGCAGCACTGGGGGGGCGAACACCGGGCAGCTCTAC.

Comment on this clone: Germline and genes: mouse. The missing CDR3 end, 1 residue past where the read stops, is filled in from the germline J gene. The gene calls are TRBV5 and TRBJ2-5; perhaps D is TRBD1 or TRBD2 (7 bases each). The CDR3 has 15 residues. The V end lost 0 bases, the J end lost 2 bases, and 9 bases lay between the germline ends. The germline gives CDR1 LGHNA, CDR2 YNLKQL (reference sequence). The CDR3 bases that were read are TGTGCCAGCAGCCAAGACAGGGGGGGCCAAGACACCCAGTAC. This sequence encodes CASSQDRGGQDTQY. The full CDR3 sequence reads CASSQDRGGQDTQYF.

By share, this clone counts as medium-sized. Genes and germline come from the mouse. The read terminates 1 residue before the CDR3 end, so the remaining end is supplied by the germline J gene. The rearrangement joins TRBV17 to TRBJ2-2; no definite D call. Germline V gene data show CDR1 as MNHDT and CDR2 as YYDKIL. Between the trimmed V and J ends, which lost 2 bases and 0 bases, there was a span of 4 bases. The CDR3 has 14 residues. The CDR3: CASSRLANTGQLYF. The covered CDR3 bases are TGTGCTAGCAGTAGACTGGCAAACACCGGGCAGCTCTAC. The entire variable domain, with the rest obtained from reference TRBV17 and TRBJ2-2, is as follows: DTTVKQNPRYKLARVGKPVNLICSQTMNHDTMYWYQKKPNQAPKLLLFYYDKILNREADTFEKFQSSRPNNSFCSLYIGSAGLEYSAMYLCASSRLANTGQLYFGEGSKLTVL.

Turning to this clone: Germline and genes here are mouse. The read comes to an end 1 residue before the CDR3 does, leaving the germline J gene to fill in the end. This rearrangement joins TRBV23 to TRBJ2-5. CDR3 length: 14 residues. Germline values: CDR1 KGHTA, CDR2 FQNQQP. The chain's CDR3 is CSSSQGGRQDTQYF. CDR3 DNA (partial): TGCTCCAGCAGTCAAGGGGGTCGCCAAGACACCCAGTAC.

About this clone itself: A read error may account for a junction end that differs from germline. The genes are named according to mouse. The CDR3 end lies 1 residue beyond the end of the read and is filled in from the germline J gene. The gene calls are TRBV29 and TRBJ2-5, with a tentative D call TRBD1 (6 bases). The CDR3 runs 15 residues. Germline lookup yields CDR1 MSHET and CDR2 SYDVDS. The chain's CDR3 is CARSPTGFHQDTQYF. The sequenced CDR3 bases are TGTGCTCGCAGTCCCACAGGGTTTCACCAAGACACCCAGTAC.

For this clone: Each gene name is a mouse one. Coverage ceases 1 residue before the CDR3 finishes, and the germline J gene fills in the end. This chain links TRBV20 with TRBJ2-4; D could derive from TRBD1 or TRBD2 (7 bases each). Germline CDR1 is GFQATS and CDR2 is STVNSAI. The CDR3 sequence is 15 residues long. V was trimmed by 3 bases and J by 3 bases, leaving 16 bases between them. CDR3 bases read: TGTGGTGCTAGACGGCAGGGGGGCCCCCAAAACACCTTGTAC. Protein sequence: CGARRQGGPQNTLY. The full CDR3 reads CGARRQGGPQNTLYF.

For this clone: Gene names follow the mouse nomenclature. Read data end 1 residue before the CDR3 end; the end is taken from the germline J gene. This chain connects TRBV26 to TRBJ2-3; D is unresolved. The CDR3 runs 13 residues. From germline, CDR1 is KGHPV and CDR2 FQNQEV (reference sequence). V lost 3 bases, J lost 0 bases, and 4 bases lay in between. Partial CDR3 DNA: TGTGCCAGCAGTCTTCTTAGTGCAGAAACGCTGTAT. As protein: CASSLLSAETLY. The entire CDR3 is CASSLLSAETLYF.

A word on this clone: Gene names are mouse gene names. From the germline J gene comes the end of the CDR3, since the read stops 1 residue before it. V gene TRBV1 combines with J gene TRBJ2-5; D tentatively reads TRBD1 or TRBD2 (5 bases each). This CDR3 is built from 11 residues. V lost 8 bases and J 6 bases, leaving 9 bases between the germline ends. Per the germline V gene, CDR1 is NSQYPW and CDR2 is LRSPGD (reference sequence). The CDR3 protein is CTCGRGDTQYF. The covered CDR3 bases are TGCACCTGCGGCCGGGGGGACACCCAGTAC.